These 21 T cell receptor beta chains share one sample of origin, sequenced in a study of blood T cell repertoires in COVID-19. This table comes from immunoSEQ multiplex PCR, and its TCRdb copy is limited to in-frame clones, with some not included. The sample has approximately 200,000 clones, approximately 90% seen once. Specimen: PBMCs or T cells enriched from blood (not recorded which). All receptors come from a woman aged 18-29 years in a cohort exposed to, infected with or recovered from COVID-19 (not recorded which).

The chain couples TRBV7-8 to TRBJ1-5, with D perhaps TRBD1 (6 bases). The CDR3 sequence is 15 residues long. The germline gives CDR1 SGHVS, CDR2 FQNEAQ. The ends were cut back, 5 bases at V and 3 bases at J, with 14 bases in the middle. CDR3 sequence reads: CASSPKRGPNQPQHF. DNA of the CDR3: TGTGCCAGCAGCCCTAAGCGGGGGCCCAATCAGCCCCAGCATTTT.

The chain links TRBV29-1 to TRBJ1-1, with D possibly matching TRBD1 (5 bases). The V gene lost 7 bases and the J gene lost 6 bases, with 24 bases spanning the gap. CDR1 is SQVTM and CDR2 is ANQGSEA in the germline V gene. The CDR3 loop spans 15 amino acids. This chain's CDR3 is CSAQRVTAGDPEAFF. In DNA, the CDR3 is TGCAGCGCCCAACGTGTGACAGCGGGGGATCCTGAAGCTTTCTTT.

The chain uses TRBV9 and TRBJ1-6; possibly TRBD1 for D (5 bases). Germline assignment: CDR1 SGDLS and CDR2 YYNGEE. The V gene lost 10 bases and the J gene lost 9 bases, with 17 bases spanning the gap. CDR3 size: 13 residues. The CDR3 DNA is TGTGCCCCTCGACGGGGGTGGTTTTCACCCCTCCACTTT. Its protein is CAPRRGWFSPLHF.

V usage is TRBV6-1 and J usage is TRBJ2-3, with D possibly TRBD1 on 6 matching bases. V lost 3 bases and J 3 bases, leaving 16 bases between the germline ends. This CDR3 spans 16 amino acids. Germline-derived CDR1 and CDR2 are MNHNS and SASEGT. Here the CDR3 DNA reads TGTGCCAGCAGTGACATCTGGGGGCGAGGGACAGATACGCAGTATTTT. It is translated as CASSDIWGRGTDTQYF.

V gene TRBV2 combines with J gene TRBJ1-6, with D possibly matching TRBD1 (5 bases). V was clipped by 1 base and J by 7 bases, with 11 bases between them. Germline CDR1 and CDR2: SNHLY and FYNNEI. This CDR3 spans 15 amino acids. This CDR3 reads CASSEVTGPNSPLHF. In nucleotides, the CDR3 is TGTGCCAGCAGTGAAGTCACAGGTCCAAATTCACCCCTCCACTTT.

The chain joins TRBV13 to TRBJ2-3; unclear D gene. V was cut by 4 bases and J by 0 bases, with 17 bases left in between. Germline V gene data show CDR1 as PRHDT and CDR2 as FYEKMQ (reference sequence). The CDR3 runs 17 residues. CDR3 region: CASSSQLLGGSTDTQYF. CDR3 nucleotides: TGTGCCAGCAGCTCCCAACTTCTCGGCGGTAGCACAGATACGCAGTATTTT.

The V call is TRBV5-4, the J call TRBJ2-7; TRBD2 agrees at 8 bases. The CDR3 loop spans 15 amino acids. Germline CDR1 and CDR2: SGHNT and YYREEE (reference sequence). V was clipped by 4 bases and J by 2 bases; unmatched bases: 8. Here the CDR3 DNA reads TGTGCCAGCAGCAGTAGCGGGATACTGACCTACGAGCAGTACTTC. Its translation: CASSSSGILTYEQYF.

This sequence joins TRBV7-8 and TRBJ2-5, with D maybe TRBD1 (6 bases). Per germline, CDR1 SGHVS and CDR2 FQNEAQ. The V end was cut by 5 bases, the J end by 6 bases, with 19 bases between. This CDR3 region has 15 residues. The CDR3 DNA reads TGTGCCAGCAGCCTACCAGGGGCGAGGATGCAGACCCAGTACTTC. Its protein product is CASSLPGARMQTQYF.

The J gene is TRBJ1-1, the V gene TRBV9; perhaps TRBD1 as D (5 bases). Trimming removed 3 bases at V and 1 base at J, with 7 bases between. CDR1 and CDR2 (germline): SGDLS, YYNGEE. The CDR3 runs 13 residues. The DNA for the CDR3 is TGTGCCAGCAGCGATCAGGGGAACACTGAAGCTTTCTTT. This translates into CASSDQGNTEAFF. Variable domain in full (rest from reference TRBV9 and TRBJ1-1): DSGVTQTPKHLITATGQRVTLRCSPRSGDLSVYWYQQSLDQGLQFLIQYYNGEERAKGNILERFSAQQFPDLHSELNLSSLELGDSALYFCASSDQGNTEAFFGQGTRLTVV.

This chain connects TRBV14 to TRBJ2-1; 15 bases map to TRBD2. CDR1 and CDR2 from the germline V gene are SGHDN and FVKESK. The CDR3 runs 21 residues. The V and J ends lost 2 bases and 5 bases, in that order; junction bases with no gene match: 16. The DNA of the CDR3 is TGTGCCAGCAGCCAATATCTGCTTACCGGGACTAGCGGGAGGCTGAACAATGAGCAGTTCTTC. Amino acids: CASSQYLLTGTSGRLNNEQFF.

This CDR3 reads CASSQDNYDTEAFF. CDR3 DNA: TGTGCCAGCAGCCAAGATAATTATGACACTGAAGCTTTCTTT. The rearrangement links TRBV14 to TRBJ1-1; no clear D. Germline CDR1 SGHDN, CDR2 FVKESK. The CDR3 loop spans 14 amino acids. The V gene lost 0 bases and the J gene lost 3 bases, with 8 bases spanning the gap.

The chain joins TRBV5-1 to TRBJ1-2, with 9 bases matching TRBD1. Trimming removed 3 bases from V and 8 bases from J; junction bases left unmatched: 8. This CDR3 has 14 amino acids. Germline CDR1 and CDR2: SGHRS and YFSETQ. CDR3 DNA: TGCGCCAGCAGCTACGGGACAGGGATGAACGGCTACACCTTC. Its protein product is CASSYGTGMNGYTF.

The chain employs TRBV5-4 and TRBJ2-7; 10 bases fit TRBD2. Germline trimming cut 4 bases from V and 4 bases from J; bases unmatched to any gene: 8. CDR3 length equals 15 residues. CDR1 and CDR2 from the germline V gene are SGHNT and YYREEE (reference sequence). Here the CDR3 DNA reads TGTGCCAGCAGCACCGGGACTAGCGTTGGTTACGAGCAGTACTTC. Its translation is CASSTGTSVGYEQYF.

The V and J genes are TRBV7-6 and TRBJ2-1; 13 bases are shared with TRBD2. The CDR3 is 15 amino acids. CDR1 and CDR2 (germline): SGHVS, FNYEAQ. J was trimmed by 8 bases and V by 5 bases; bases with no gene match: 6. CDR3 residues: CASSPTSGRSHEQFF. The DNA of the CDR3 is TGTGCCAGCAGCCCGACTAGCGGGAGGTCTCATGAGCAGTTCTTC.

This clone was detected once. The chain couples TRBV3-1 (or the pseudogene TRBV3-2) to TRBJ2-1, with 9 bases lining up with TRBD1. With 2 bases clipped from V and 4 bases from J, the junction kept 12 bases outside the gene matches. The CDR3 has 18 residues. Per germline, CDR1 LGHDT and CDR2 YNNKEL (reference sequence). DNA for the CDR3: TGTGCCAGCAGCCAAATCGATGGACAGGGGAATAATTACAATGAGCAGTTCTTC. Translating it yields CASSQIDGQGNNYNEQFF.

The chain combines TRBV12-3 or TRBV12-4 with TRBJ1-5; no definite D call. This CDR3 contains 12 residues. Trimming stripped 5 bases from V and 5 bases from J, with 7 bases between. The CDR3 protein is CASSMEDQPQHF. CDR3 sequence (DNA): TGTGCCAGCAGTATGGAGGATCAGCCCCAGCATTTT.

Of note for this clone: This sample also contains other DNA sequences that code for the same CDR3. The chain uses TRBV30 and TRBJ1-5; D unclear. V lost 4 bases, J lost 4 bases, and 11 bases lay in between. CDR3 length: 13 amino acids. The germline V gene encodes CDR1 GTSNPN and CDR2 SVGIG (reference sequence). The CDR3 reads CAWTPGGNQPQHF. CDR3 bases: TGTGCCTGGACACCAGGAGGAAATCAGCCCCAGCATTTT.

This sequence joins TRBV5-4 and TRBJ2-7, with 13 bases matching TRBD2. CDR3 length equals 16 residues. The ends lost 1 base at V and 2 bases at J; junction bases unmatched: 3. Looked up from germline, CDR1 is SGHNT and CDR2 is YYREEE (reference sequence). The CDR3: CASSLHGTSGAYEQYF. The CDR3 DNA sequence: TGTGCCAGCAGCTTGCATGGGACTAGCGGGGCCTACGAGCAGTACTTC.

The chain is built from TRBV11-2 and TRBJ1-2, with TRBD1 matching 8 bases. After removal of 6 bases from V and 7 bases from J, the junction contained 4 bases not matched to a gene. The CDR3 length is 12 residues. CDR1 is SGHAT and CDR2 is FQNNGV in the germline V gene. The CDR3 DNA is TGTGCCAGCAGAGGACAGGGTCCTGGCTACACCTTC. It is translated as CASRGQGPGYTF.

This sequence joins TRBV6-1 and TRBJ2-7; TRBD2 agrees at 9 bases. The CDR3 contains 15 residues. Germline assignment: CDR1 MNHNS and CDR2 SASEGT. The ends lost 2 bases at V and 0 bases at J; junction bases unmatched: 2. CDR3 residues: CASSERSGGSYEQYF. In DNA, the CDR3 is TGTGCCAGCAGTGAACGTAGCGGGGGCTCCTACGAGCAGTACTTC.

Here the CDR3 reads CATDRGWNQPQHF. The CDR3 DNA is TGTGCCACCGACAGGGGGTGGAATCAGCCCCAGCATTTT. The rearrangement uses TRBV2 and TRBJ1-5; 9 positions agree with TRBD1. Per the germline V gene, CDR1 is SNHLY and CDR2 is FYNNEI. This CDR3 has 13 amino acids. With V trimmed by 10 bases and J by 4 bases, 5 bases remained unmatched.